Following are 28 T cell receptor beta chains from one sample sequenced in a study of T cell changes during pregnancy in multiple sclerosis. Data came from immunoSEQ multiplex PCR; TCRdb stores just in-frame clones and leaves some out. In the table there are roughly 35,000 clones, 88% of which are singletons. Specimen: CD4+ T cells from peripheral blood mononuclear cells, collected before pregnancy. The receptors shown here come from a female donor with multiple sclerosis, enrolled in a pregnancy study.

This chain links TRBV5-1 with TRBJ1-3; D may be TRBD1 (6 bases). V was shortened by 3 bases and J by 4 bases, with 17 bases between the two germline ends. Looked up from germline, CDR1 is SGHRS and CDR2 is YFSETQ. The CDR3 totals 16 residues. This CDR3 is CASSSGGSGGGNTIYF. CDR3 in DNA: TGCGCCAGCAGCTCAGGAGGTTCGGGGGGCGGAAACACCATATATTTT.

The V call is TRBV7-2, the J call TRBJ2-6; 12 nucleotides match TRBD2. Germline CDR1 SGHTA, CDR2 FQGNSA. The CDR3 has 18 amino acids. Trimming took 5 bases from V and 1 from J; bases not matched to a gene: 6. The CDR3: CASSARLAGVSGANVLTF. CDR3 in DNA: TGTGCCAGCAGCGCCCGACTAGCGGGAGTATCTGGGGCCAACGTCCTGACTTTC. Full variable domain (rest looked up from reference TRBV7-2 and TRBJ2-6): GAGVSQSPSNKVTEKGKDVELRCDPISGHTALYWYRQSLGQGLEFLIYFQGNSAPDKSGLPSDRFSAERTGGSVSTLTIQRTQQEDSAVYLCASSARLAGVSGANVLTFGAGSRLTVL.

This clone was found once. The chain links TRBV21-1 to TRBJ2-7; the table's D call, TRBD2, was not checked against the DNA. TRBV21-1 is tagged as a pseudogene. The CDR3 is 16 residues long. CDR3 region: CASSKGGRANSYEQYF. CDR3 coding DNA: TGTGCCAGCAGCAAAGGCGGGAGGGCCAACTCCTACGAGCAGTACTTC.

The rearrangement uses TRBV30 and TRBJ1-2, with a possible D match to TRBD1 (5 bases). Per germline, CDR1 GTSNPN and CDR2 SVGIG (reference sequence). V dropped 5 bases and J dropped 6 bases, with 10 bases sitting between them. The CDR3 length is 11 residues. CDR3 bases: TGTGCCTGGGCCGGGGGAAATGGCTACACCTTC. This sequence encodes CAWAGGNGYTF.

The rearrangement joins TRBV27 to TRBJ1-2; 7 bases match TRBD1. This CDR3 spans 15 amino acids. V dropped 6 bases and J dropped 2; count of bases not matched to a gene: 9. The V gene's germline CDR1 is MNHEY and CDR2 SMNVEV (reference sequence). This CDR3 reads CASRLGGQINYGYTF. The CDR3 nucleotides are TGTGCCAGCAGGCTTGGGGGACAGATAAACTATGGCTACACCTTC.

The rearrangement uses TRBV12-2 and TRBJ2-1; the D call of TRBD2 is as the table states it, not checked on the DNA. TRBV12-2 is a recognized pseudogene. CDR3 length equals 19 residues. For the CDR3, the DNA is TGTGCAAGTCGCTTACAGGCCCCGACATGGGACTTAGTTTGCAATGAGCAGTTCTTC. It encodes CASRLQAPTWDLVCNEQFF.

The J gene is TRBJ2-2, the V gene TRBV29-1, with 12 bases fitting TRBD2. The V segment lost 6 bases and the J segment 4 bases; nucleotides outside the gene matches: 9. Germline V gene data show CDR1 as SQVTM and CDR2 as ANQGSEA. This CDR3 has 16 residues. This CDR3 is CSVRPLAGGPTGELFF. In nucleotides, the CDR3 is TGCAGCGTAAGACCTCTAGCGGGAGGGCCCACCGGGGAGCTGTTTTTT.

V usage is TRBV5-1 and J usage is TRBJ1-5, with TRBD1 identical over 7 bases. The J segment lost 5 bases and the V segment lost 4 bases, leaving 6 bases of the junction unmatched. Germline assignment: CDR1 SGHRS and CDR2 YFSETQ. CDR3 size: 14 residues. In DNA, the CDR3 is TGCGCCAGCAGCGAGGGTCAGGGGGATCAGCCCCAGCATTTT. Translated: CASSEGQGDQPQHF.

The V call is TRBV6-5, the J call TRBJ1-2; D is uncertain. Deletions cut 5 bases from V and 5 bases from J, with 18 bases between. The CDR3 has 15 residues. Looked up from germline, CDR1 is MNHEY and CDR2 is SVGAGI. DNA for the CDR3: TGTGCCAGCAGTCCCTTTCCCGGGAGGGAGTATGGCTACACCTTC. Translation: CASSPFPGREYGYTF.

As DNA, the CDR3 is TGTGCCAGCAGTTTATTGAGACAGGGCCCTCAGTATGGCTACACCTTC. Protein sequence: CASSLLRQGPQYGYTF. This rearrangement joins TRBV28 to TRBJ1-2, with 7 positions matching TRBD1. Trimming took 1 base from V and 5 from J; bases not matched to a gene: 10. CDR3 size: 16 residues. Germline loops: CDR1 MDHEN, CDR2 SYDVKM.

This clone was recorded only once. The rearrangement uses TRBV19 and TRBJ1-1; no reliable D call. Per germline, CDR1 LNHDA and CDR2 SQIVND (reference sequence). V lost 3 bases and J lost 1, with 9 bases in between. The CDR3 sequence is 14 residues long. The CDR3 protein is CASSIQAANTEAFF. The CDR3 nucleotides are TGTGCCAGTAGTATTCAGGCCGCGAACACTGAAGCTTTCTTT.

This chain links TRBV11-2 with TRBJ1-2, with TRBD1 matching over 8 bases. Trimming took 5 bases from V and 2 from J; bases not matched to a gene: 4. Germline CDR1 is SGHAT and CDR2 is FQNNGV. The CDR3 is 14 amino acids. This chain's CDR3 is CASSPGQDNYGYTF. CDR3 in DNA: TGTGCCAGCAGCCCGGGACAGGACAACTATGGCTACACCTTC.

The J gene is TRBJ1-2, the V gene TRBV1; TRBD1 reflects the table's D call only, with no check against the DNA. TRBV1 is a listed pseudogene. The CDR3 contains 16 residues. CDR3 amino acids: CTSSPKQDREHYGYTF. Here the CDR3 DNA reads TGCACCAGCAGCCCGAAACAGGACAGGGAACACTATGGCTACACCTTC.

This clone was counted once. This chain uses TRBV27 with TRBJ2-7, with D perhaps TRBD1 (6 bases). The V end was cut by 6 bases, the J end by 2 bases, with 29 bases between. CDR1 and CDR2 (germline): MNHEY, SMNVEV (reference sequence). This CDR3 spans 19 amino acids. In DNA, the CDR3 is TGTGCCAGCAGCCCAAAGCCGGGACAAAGATCATTTGGTACCTACGAGCAGTACTTC. The encoded protein is CASSPKPGQRSFGTYEQYF.

This clone has only a few counts. The chain recombines TRBV18 with TRBJ1-5, with unresolved D. The V gene lost 8 bases and the J gene lost 4 bases, with 18 bases spanning the gap. The CDR3 spans 15 residues. From germline, CDR1 is KGHSH and CDR2 LQKENI. The CDR3 region has the DNA TGTGCCAGCGACCCGACGGGTATTGGGAATCAGCCCCAGCATTTT. Its translation: CASDPTGIGNQPQHF. The variable domain in full, completed from reference TRBV18 and TRBJ1-5, reads NAGVMQNPRHLVRRRGQEARLRCSPMKGHSHVYWYRQLPEEGLKFMVYLQKENIIDESGMPKERFSAEFPKEGPSILRIQQVVRGDSAAYFCASDPTGIGNQPQHFGDGTRLSIL.

The chain couples TRBV29-1 to TRBJ2-3; 9 bases are a match to TRBD1. V lost 5 bases, J lost 1 base, and 10 bases stayed unmatched. Germline CDR1 reads SQVTM; CDR2 reads ANQGSEA. CDR3 size: 16 residues. DNA of the CDR3: TGCAGCGTTAGTACCGGGACAGGGTCGGGCACAGATACGCAGTATTTT. Amino acid sequence: CSVSTGTGSGTDTQYF.

The chain joins TRBV14 to TRBJ2-1; the match to TRBD2 covers 9 bases. This CDR3 is built from 16 residues. V lost 1 base, J lost 10 bases, and 11 bases stayed unmatched. The germline V gene encodes CDR1 SGHDN and CDR2 FVKESK. CDR3 DNA: TGTGCCAGCAGCCAAGGGCTAGCGGGGAACATGGGGGAGCAGTTCTTC. It is translated as CASSQGLAGNMGEQFF.

This chain connects TRBV6-1 to TRBJ2-5; no firm D call. The CDR3 is 17 residues long. The germline gives CDR1 MNHNS, CDR2 SASEGT. V shed 0 bases and J shed 5 bases, with 19 bases lying between them. The CDR3 loop reads CASSEAIMASHWETQYF. CDR3 DNA sequence: TGTGCCAGCAGTGAAGCTATAATGGCTAGTCATTGGGAGACCCAGTACTTC.

This chain links TRBV27 with TRBJ2-7; TRBD1 aligns across 8 bases. Looked up from germline, CDR1 is MNHEY and CDR2 is SMNVEV (reference sequence). The CDR3 sequence is 19 residues long. V dropped 2 bases and J dropped 4; count of bases not matched to a gene: 19. The CDR3 nucleotides read TGTGCCAGCAGTTTAGGGGGCAGGGGGCTTATATCGACTAAGTACGAGCAGTACTTC. The encoded protein is CASSLGGRGLISTKYEQYF.

The genes are TRBV19 and TRBJ1-1, with 7 bases matching TRBD1. The V gene's germline CDR1 is LNHDA and CDR2 SQIVND (reference sequence). Losses at the gene ends were 5 bases for V and 0 bases for J; bases not matched to a gene: 3. This CDR3 region has 14 residues. Written as DNA, the CDR3 is TGTGCCAGTAGTTGGGGACAGATGAACACTGAAGCTTTCTTT. This translates into CASSWGQMNTEAFF.

This clone occurred once. The chain recombines TRBV6-1 with TRBJ1-2; a possible D gene is TRBD1 (5 bases). Trimming pared 6 bases from V and 4 bases from J, leaving 9 bases between. CDR1 MNHNS and CDR2 SASEGT come from the germline V gene. This CDR3 contains 12 residues. The DNA for the CDR3 is TGTGCCAGCAGACAGGAGCTCTATGGCTACACCTTC. Its protein is CASRQELYGYTF.

This chain connects TRBV2 to TRBJ2-7; 9 nucleotides agree with TRBD1. CDR1 and CDR2 (germline): SNHLY, FYNNEI. The CDR3 sequence is 13 residues long. The trim removed 6 bases at V and 6 bases at J, leaving 6 bases unmatched. CDR3 amino acids: CASSQDRGSEQYF. CDR3 sequence (DNA): TGTGCCAGCAGCCAGGACAGGGGCAGCGAGCAGTACTTC.

The V gene is TRBV10-3, the J gene TRBJ1-2; a weak D match, TRBD1 (6 bases). Trimming removed 0 bases at V and 4 bases at J, with 12 bases between. Looked up from germline, CDR1 is ENHRY and CDR2 is SYGVKD. This CDR3 is built from 15 residues. The CDR3 nucleotides read TGTGCCATCAGTGAGTCACCGGGGGGCCTCTATGGCTACACCTTC. Translating it yields CAISESPGGLYGYTF.

V gene TRBV27 combines with J gene TRBJ2-1; tentatively, D is TRBD2 (5 bases). Germline V gene lookup returns CDR1 MNHEY and CDR2 SMNVEV (reference sequence). Trimming left V 6 bases short and J 6 bases short, with 15 bases between. There are 14 residues in the CDR3. CDR3 nucleotides: TGTGCCAGCAGATCTAGTGGAGGAGGCAATGAGCAGTTCTTC. Translated, it gives CASRSSGGGNEQFF.

The rearrangement uses TRBV10-2 and TRBJ2-5; maybe TRBD2 (5 bases). Germline CDR1 is WSHSY and CDR2 is SAAADI. This CDR3 contains 14 residues. Trimming took 3 bases from V and 6 from J, leaving 14 bases between them. The CDR3 loop reads CASSDRERRKTQYF. CDR3 nucleotides: TGCGCCAGCAGTGACCGGGAAAGAAGGAAGACCCAGTACTTC.

The chain combines TRBV7-9 with TRBJ2-3, with 9 bases matching TRBD1. V lost 6 bases to trimming and J lost 8 bases; unmatched junction nucleotides: 3. In germline, CDR1 is SEHNR, CDR2 FQNEAQ (reference sequence). The CDR3 runs 12 residues. CDR3 sequence reads: CASSGTGSTQYF. As DNA, the CDR3 is TGTGCCAGCAGTGGGACAGGGAGTACGCAGTATTTT.

The chain uses TRBV27 and TRBJ1-3; D gene uncertain. This CDR3 region has 15 residues. V gave up 2 bases and J gave up 4 bases, with 12 bases separating them. In germline, CDR1 is MNHEY, CDR2 SMNVEV (reference sequence). The chain's CDR3 is CASSLQEHVGNTIYF. The CDR3 DNA is TGTGCCAGCAGTTTACAGGAACACGTCGGAAACACCATATATTTT.

The chain is built from TRBV6-1 and TRBJ1-2, with TRBD1 identical over 8 bases. Germline CDR1 and CDR2: MNHNS and SASEGT. V dropped 8 bases and J dropped 0; count of bases not matched to a gene: 8. CDR3 length: 15 amino acids. CDR3 nucleotides: TGTGCCAGCTTTGACAGGGGCCCTCCTAACTATGGCTACACCTTC. This gives the protein CASFDRGPPNYGYTF.